The 9 T cell receptor beta chains presented below share a single source sample, sequenced in a study of graft-versus-host responses after intestinal transplantation. The antigens these receptors bind are not known. The assay was immunoSEQ multiplex PCR, and TCRdb's table has in-frame clones only and misses some. The sample has around 99,000 clones, about 93% seen once. The sequencing used unstimulated CD8+ T cells sorted from spleen or lymph node cells, collected before intestinal transplant. The receptors come from a human donor who received an intestinal transplant.

This clone was recorded only once. The V call is TRBV29-1, the J call TRBJ2-7; 7 nucleotides match TRBD1. Trimming removed 7 bases from V and 3 bases from J; junction bases left unmatched: 9. CDR1 and CDR2 from the germline V gene are SQVTM and ANQGSEA. The CDR3 length is 13 residues. CDR3 in amino acids: CSAMTGSNYEQYF. DNA of the CDR3: TGCAGCGCTATGACAGGGAGTAACTACGAGCAGTACTTC.

CDR3 amino acids: CASSHRDSYEQYF. CDR3 DNA sequence: TGCGCCAGCAGCCACAGGGACTCCTACGAGCAGTACTTC. V and J are TRBV4-1 and TRBJ2-5; TRBD1 is a possible D gene (5 bases). Matching the DNA end better, TRBJ2-7 makes the J call doubtful. This CDR3 has 13 residues. The germline V gene has CDR1 MGHRA and CDR2 YSYEKL.

The chain employs TRBV4-3 and TRBJ2-7; possible D gene TRBD2, 5 bases. The germline V and J ends were trimmed by 3 bases and 4 bases, with 13 bases remaining between them. The germline V gene has CDR1 LGHNA and CDR2 YSLEER. This CDR3 spans 14 amino acids. The CDR3 coding sequence is TGCGCCAGCAGCCATAGTACGGGAATTTACGAGCAGTACTTC. It translates to CASSHSTGIYEQYF.

The J gene is TRBJ2-3, the V gene TRBV9; no clear D. The CDR3 totals 16 residues. From germline, CDR1 is SGDLS and CDR2 YYNGEE. The V end lost 0 bases, the J end lost 1 base, and 12 bases lay between the germline ends. CDR3 in amino acids: CASSVGVTAGTDTQYF. CDR3 in DNA: TGTGCCAGCAGCGTAGGTGTCACGGCGGGCACAGATACGCAGTATTTT.

This clone occurred a few times. The V gene is TRBV21-1, the J gene TRBJ1-3. TRBV21-1 is tagged as a pseudogene. This CDR3 is built from 16 residues. The CDR3 DNA sequence: TGTGCCAGCAGCCCCCAGGACGGGAGCTCTGGAAACACCATATATTTT. Residues: CASSPQDGSSGNTIYF.

The chain carries TRBV18 and TRBJ2-3, with TRBD2 identical over 7 bases. The trim removed 2 bases at V and 3 bases at J, leaving 5 bases unmatched. CDR1 is KGHSH and CDR2 is LQKENI in the germline V gene. This CDR3 contains 15 residues. This CDR3 reads CASSPDIGGTDTQYF. In DNA form, the CDR3 reads TGTGCCAGCTCACCAGATATCGGGGGGACAGATACGCAGTATTTT.

V gene TRBV19 combines with J gene TRBJ1-5; a possible D gene is TRBD1 (6 bases). CDR1 and CDR2 (germline): LNHDA, SQIVND (reference sequence). V shed 6 bases and J shed 1 base, with 16 bases lying between them. This CDR3 has 16 amino acids. The CDR3 nucleotides read TGTGCCAGTAGCCTCTCGGGGAGGGGGAGCAATCAGCCCCAGCATTTT. Residues: CASSLSGRGSNQPQHF.

The chain's CDR3 is CAWSPWTGDGTEAFF. The DNA for the CDR3 is TGTGCCTGGAGTCCCTGGACAGGGGATGGCACTGAAGCTTTCTTT. The rearrangement joins TRBV30 to TRBJ1-1, with 9 bases lining up with TRBD1. J gave up 4 bases and V 2 bases, and 8 bases lay outside the gene matches. Germline CDR1 and CDR2: GTSNPN and SVGIG (reference sequence). The CDR3 is 15 amino acids. Full variable domain (rest looked up from reference TRBV30 and TRBJ1-1): SQTIHQWPATLVQPVGSPLSLECTVEGTSNPNLYWYRQAAGRGLQLLFYSVGIGQISSEVPQNLSASRPQDRQFILSSKKLLLSDSGFYLCAWSPWTGDGTEAFFGQGTRLTVV.

This sequence joins TRBV4-3 and TRBJ2-1; 7 positions agree with TRBD1. CDR1 is LGHNA and CDR2 is YSLEER in the germline V gene. The CDR3 contains 18 residues. V lost 0 bases, J lost 10 bases, and 18 bases stayed unmatched. This CDR3 reads CASSQDFQRQGIFEEQFF. In DNA form, the CDR3 reads TGCGCCAGCAGCCAAGATTTTCAGCGACAGGGTATTTTCGAGGAGCAGTTCTTC.